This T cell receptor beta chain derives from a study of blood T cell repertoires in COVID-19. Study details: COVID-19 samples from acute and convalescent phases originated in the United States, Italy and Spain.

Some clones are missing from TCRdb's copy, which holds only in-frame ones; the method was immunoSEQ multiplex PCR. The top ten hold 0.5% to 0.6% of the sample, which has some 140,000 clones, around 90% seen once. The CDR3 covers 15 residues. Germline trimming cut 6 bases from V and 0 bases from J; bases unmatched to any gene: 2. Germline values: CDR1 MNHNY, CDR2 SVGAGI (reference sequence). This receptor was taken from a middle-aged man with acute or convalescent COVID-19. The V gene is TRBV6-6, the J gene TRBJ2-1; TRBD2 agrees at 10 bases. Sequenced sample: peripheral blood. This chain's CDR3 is CASRTSGVSYNEQFF. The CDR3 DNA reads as TGTGCCAGCAGAACTAGCGGGGTCTCCTACAATGAGCAGTTCTTC.